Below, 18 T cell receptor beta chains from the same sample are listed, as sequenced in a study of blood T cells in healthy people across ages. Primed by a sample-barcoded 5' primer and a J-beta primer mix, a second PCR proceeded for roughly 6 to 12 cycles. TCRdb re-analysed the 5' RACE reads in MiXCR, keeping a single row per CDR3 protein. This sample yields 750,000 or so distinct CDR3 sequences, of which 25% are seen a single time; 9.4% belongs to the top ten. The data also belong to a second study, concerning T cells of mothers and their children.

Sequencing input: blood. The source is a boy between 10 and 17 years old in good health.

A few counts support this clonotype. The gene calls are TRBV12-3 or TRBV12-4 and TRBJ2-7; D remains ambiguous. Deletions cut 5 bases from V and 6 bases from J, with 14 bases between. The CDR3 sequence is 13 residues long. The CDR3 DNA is TGTGCCAGCAGTACCGAGAAATCCGGCGAGCAGTACTTC. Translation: CASSTEKSGEQYF.

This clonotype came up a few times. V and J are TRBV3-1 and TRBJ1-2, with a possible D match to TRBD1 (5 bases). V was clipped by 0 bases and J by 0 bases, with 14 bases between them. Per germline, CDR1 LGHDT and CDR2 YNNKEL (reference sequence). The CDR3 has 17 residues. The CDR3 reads CASSQDWRTGANYGYTF. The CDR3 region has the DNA TGTGCCAGCAGCCAAGATTGGAGAACAGGAGCTAACTATGGCTACACCTTC.

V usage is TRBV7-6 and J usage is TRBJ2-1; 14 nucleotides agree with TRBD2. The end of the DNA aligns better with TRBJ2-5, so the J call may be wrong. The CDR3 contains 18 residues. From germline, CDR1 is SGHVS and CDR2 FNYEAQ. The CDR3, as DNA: TGTGCCAGCAGCTTAGGACTAGCGGGAGGGCCGGACTCTGGGACCCAGTACTTC. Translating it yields CASSLGLAGGPDSGTQYF.

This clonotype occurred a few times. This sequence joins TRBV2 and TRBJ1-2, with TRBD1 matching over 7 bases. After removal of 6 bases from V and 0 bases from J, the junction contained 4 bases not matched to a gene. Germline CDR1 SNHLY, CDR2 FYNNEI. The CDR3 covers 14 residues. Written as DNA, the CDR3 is TGTGCCAGCAGGACAGGGTTATCTAACTATGGCTACACCTTC. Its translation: CASRTGLSNYGYTF.

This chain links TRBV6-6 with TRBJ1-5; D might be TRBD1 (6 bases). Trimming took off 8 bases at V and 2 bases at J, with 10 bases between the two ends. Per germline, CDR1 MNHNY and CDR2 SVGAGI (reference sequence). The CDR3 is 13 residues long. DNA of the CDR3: TGTGCCAGCCTGCGGGGGCGCAATCAGCCCCAGCATTTT. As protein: CASLRGRNQPQHF.

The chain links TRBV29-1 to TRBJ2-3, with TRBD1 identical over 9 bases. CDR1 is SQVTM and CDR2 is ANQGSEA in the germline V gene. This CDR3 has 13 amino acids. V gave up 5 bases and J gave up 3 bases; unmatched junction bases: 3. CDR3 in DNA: TGCAGCGTTAAGGGACAGGGTACAGATACGCAGTATTTT. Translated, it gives CSVKGQGTDTQYF.

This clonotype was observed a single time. In nucleotides, the CDR3 is TGTGCCAGCAGCTCTACCACAGGGGCCCAGGAGCCCCAGCATTTT. It encodes CASSSTTGAQEPQHF. The chain recombines TRBV7-6 with TRBJ1-5, with 7 bases that match TRBD1. Germline V gene lookup returns CDR1 SGHVS and CDR2 FNYEAQ. This CDR3 has 15 residues. V lost 4 bases and J lost 8; bases outside the gene matches: 11.

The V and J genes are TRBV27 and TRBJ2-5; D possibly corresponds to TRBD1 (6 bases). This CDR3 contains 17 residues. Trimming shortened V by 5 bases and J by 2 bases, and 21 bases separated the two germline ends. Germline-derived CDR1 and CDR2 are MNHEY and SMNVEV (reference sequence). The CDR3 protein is CASSPWPPTGIQETQYF. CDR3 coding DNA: TGTGCCAGCAGTCCCTGGCCACCGACAGGTATTCAAGAGACCCAGTACTTC.

In nucleotides, the CDR3 is TGTGCCAGCAGTTCCCCCTCCGGCGGCACAGATACGCAGTATTTT. This sequence encodes CASSSPSGGTDTQYF. The chain uses TRBV28 and TRBJ2-3, with unresolved D. The CDR3 loop spans 15 amino acids. Trimming shortened V by 4 bases and J by 1 base, and 12 bases separated the two germline ends. In germline, CDR1 is MDHEN, CDR2 SYDVKM.

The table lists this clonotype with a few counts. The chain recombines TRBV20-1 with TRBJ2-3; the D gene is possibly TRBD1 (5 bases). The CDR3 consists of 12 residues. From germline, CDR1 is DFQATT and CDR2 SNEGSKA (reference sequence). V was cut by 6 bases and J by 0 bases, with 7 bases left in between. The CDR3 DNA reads TGCAGTGCCCCAGGGAGCACAGATACGCAGTATTTT. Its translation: CSAPGSTDTQYF.

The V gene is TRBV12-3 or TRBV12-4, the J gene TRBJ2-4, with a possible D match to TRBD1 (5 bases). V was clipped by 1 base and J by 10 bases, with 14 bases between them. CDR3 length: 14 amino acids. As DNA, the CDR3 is TGTGCCAGCAGTTTAGAGGGGCCAACGAATATTCAGTACTTC. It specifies CASSLEGPTNIQYF.

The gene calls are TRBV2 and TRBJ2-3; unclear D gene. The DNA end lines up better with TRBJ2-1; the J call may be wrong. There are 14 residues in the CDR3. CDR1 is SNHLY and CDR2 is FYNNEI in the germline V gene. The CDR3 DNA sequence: TGTGCCAGCAGTCAAACCGTGGGATACAATGAGCAGTTCTTC. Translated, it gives CASSQTVGYNEQFF.

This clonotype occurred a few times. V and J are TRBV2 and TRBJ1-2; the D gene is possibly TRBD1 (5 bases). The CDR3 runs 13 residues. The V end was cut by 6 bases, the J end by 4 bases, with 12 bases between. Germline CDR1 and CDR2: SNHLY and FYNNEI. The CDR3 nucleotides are TGTGCCAGCAGGACAGTCGAAGTCTATGGCTACACCTTC. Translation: CASRTVEVYGYTF. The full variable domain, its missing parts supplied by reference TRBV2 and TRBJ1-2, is EPEVTQTPSHQVTQMGQEVILRCVPISNHLYFYWYRQILGQKVEFLVSFYNNEISEKSEIFDDQFSVERPDGSNFTLKIRSTKLEDSAMYFCASRTVEVYGYTFGSGTRLTVV.

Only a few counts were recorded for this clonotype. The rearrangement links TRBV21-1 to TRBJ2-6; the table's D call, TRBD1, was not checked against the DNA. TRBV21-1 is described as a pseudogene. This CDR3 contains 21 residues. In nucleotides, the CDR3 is TGTGCCAGCAACCCGGACAGGGGGAAAAAAACTGATAGCTCTGGGGCCAACGTCCTGACTTTC. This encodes CASNPDRGKKTDSSGANVLTF.

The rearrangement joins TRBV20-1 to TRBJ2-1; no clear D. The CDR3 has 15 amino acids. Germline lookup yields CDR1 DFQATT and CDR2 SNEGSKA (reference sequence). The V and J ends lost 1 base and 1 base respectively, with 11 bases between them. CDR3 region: CSARVPKKSYNEQFF. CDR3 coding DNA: TGCAGTGCTAGAGTACCAAAAAAATCCTACAATGAGCAGTTCTTC.

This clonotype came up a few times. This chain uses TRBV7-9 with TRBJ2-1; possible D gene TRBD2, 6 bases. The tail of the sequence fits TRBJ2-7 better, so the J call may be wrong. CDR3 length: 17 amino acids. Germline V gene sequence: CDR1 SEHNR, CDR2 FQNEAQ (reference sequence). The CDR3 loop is CASSLSAGPGPIYEQYF. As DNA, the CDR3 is TGTGCCAGCAGCTTAAGCGCGGGGCCTGGACCGATTTACGAGCAGTACTTC.

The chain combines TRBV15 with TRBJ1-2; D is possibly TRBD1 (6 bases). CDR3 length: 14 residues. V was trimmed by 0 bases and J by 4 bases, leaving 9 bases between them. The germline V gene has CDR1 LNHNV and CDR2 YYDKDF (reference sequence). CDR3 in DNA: TGTGCCACCAGCAGAGATCAGGGGCCCTATGGCTACACCTTC. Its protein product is CATSRDQGPYGYTF.

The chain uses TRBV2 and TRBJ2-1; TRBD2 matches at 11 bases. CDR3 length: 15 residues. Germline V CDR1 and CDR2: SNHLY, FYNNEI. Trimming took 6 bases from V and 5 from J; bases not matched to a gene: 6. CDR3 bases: TGTGCCAGCAGAGATACTAGCGGGGGAAACAATGAGCAGTTCTTC. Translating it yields CASRDTSGGNNEQFF.